This T cell receptor (beta chain) was retrieved from a study of blood T cell repertoires in COVID-19. In the study overall: Specimens from acute and convalescent COVID-19 originated in the United States, Italy and Spain. T cells, B-cell-depleted T cells, or PBMCs supplied cDNA or gDNA.

Clones were sequenced by immunoSEQ multiplex PCR, and TCRdb holds only the in-frame ones, with some missing. The sample gives under 40,000 clones, around nine tenths of which show up once; around 15% is in the top ten. The ends were cut back, 1 base at V and 4 bases at J, with 8 bases in the middle. The CDR3 extends over 13 amino acids. Germline V gives CDR1 LNHDA, CDR2 SQIVND (reference sequence). This chain joins TRBV19 and TRBJ2-7; D might be TRBD1 (5 bases). The sequence derives from a man between 60 and 70 years old with active COVID-19. Sequencing was carried out using peripheral blood. This CDR3 is CASSIAGPYEQYF. The CDR3 coding sequence is TGTGCCAGTAGTATAGCAGGGCCGTACGAGCAGTACTTC.